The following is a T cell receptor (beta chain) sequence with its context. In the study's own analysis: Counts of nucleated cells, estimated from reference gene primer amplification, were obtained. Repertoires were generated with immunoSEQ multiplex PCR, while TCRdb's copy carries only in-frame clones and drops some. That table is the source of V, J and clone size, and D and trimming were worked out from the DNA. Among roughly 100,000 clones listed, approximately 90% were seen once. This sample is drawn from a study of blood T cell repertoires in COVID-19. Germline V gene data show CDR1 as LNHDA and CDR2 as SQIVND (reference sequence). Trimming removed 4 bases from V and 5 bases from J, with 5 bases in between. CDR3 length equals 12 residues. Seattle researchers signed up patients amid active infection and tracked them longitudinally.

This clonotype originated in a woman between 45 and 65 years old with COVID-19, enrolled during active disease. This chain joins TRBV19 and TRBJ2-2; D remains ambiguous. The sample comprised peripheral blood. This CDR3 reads CASSRHTGELFF. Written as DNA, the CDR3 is TGTGCCAGTAGTAGACATACCGGGGAGCTGTTTTTT.